This T cell receptor (beta chain) originates from a study of blood T cell repertoires in COVID-19. Study details: Acute and convalescent COVID-19 samples came from the United States, Italy and Spain. T cells, B-cell-depleted T cells, or PBMCs supplied cDNA or gDNA.

Authors' methods: Using reference gene primer amplification, nucleated cell counts were estimated. Produced via immunoSEQ multiplex PCR; TCRdb's table is partial and in-frame only. The D gene and trimming were derived from the DNA, and the V and J assignments and clone size from that table. The sample lists roughly 260,000 clones, roughly nine tenths seen once, with approximately 4.3% in the top ten. Germline lookup yields CDR1 KGHSH and CDR2 LQKENI. The CDR3 is 17 residues long. V lost 2 bases, J lost 9 bases, and 22 bases lay in between. This receptor was obtained from a man aged 55 to 70 who had recovered from COVID-19. The chain uses TRBV18 and TRBJ1-4, with D tentatively TRBD1 (6 bases). The sample consisted of peripheral blood. CDR3 in DNA: TGTGCCAGCTCACCATTAGTCGTACAGGGTACGAGTAAAAAACTGTTTTTT. Its protein is CASSPLVVQGTSKKLFF.